What follows are 2 T cell receptor beta chains derived from one specimen sequenced in a study of blood T cell repertoires in COVID-19. Clones were read by immunoSEQ multiplex PCR, and TCRdb kept only the in-frame ones, dropping some. The data hold fewer than 120,000 clones, with 82% observed a single time. Sequencing input: peripheral blood. The source of these receptors is a woman aged 55-70 years with acute or convalescent COVID-19.

V usage is TRBV7-2 and J usage is TRBJ2-1; 8 bases line up with TRBD1. CDR1 and CDR2 from the germline V gene are SGHTA and FQGNSA. With V trimmed by 5 bases and J by 9 bases, 9 bases remained unmatched. The CDR3 spans 14 residues. CDR3 sequence (DNA): TGTGCCAGCAGCCCTGGACAGGGTCACGGTGAGCAGTTCTTC. Its translation: CASSPGQGHGEQFF. Using reference TRBV7-2 and TRBJ2-1 for the parts outside the CDR3, the full variable domain is GAGVSQSPSNKVTEKGKDVELRCDPISGHTALYWYRQSLGQGLEFLIYFQGNSAPDKSGLPSDRFSAERTGGSVSTLTIQRTQQEDSAVYLCASSPGQGHGEQFFGPGTRLTVL.

The rearrangement uses TRBV2 and TRBJ2-7; D is unclear. Trimming shortened V by 2 bases and J by 3 bases, and 8 bases separated the two germline ends. From germline, CDR1 is SNHLY and CDR2 FYNNEI. The CDR3 runs to 13 residues. CDR3 sequence reads: CASSESHSYEQYF. The CDR3 coding sequence is TGTGCCAGCAGTGAATCGCACAGCTACGAGCAGTACTTC. Full variable domain (missing parts from reference TRBV2 and TRBJ2-7): EPEVTQTPSHQVTQMGQEVILRCVPISNHLYFYWYRQILGQKVEFLVSFYNNEISEKSEIFDDQFSVERPDGSNFTLKIRSTKLEDSAMYFCASSESHSYEQYFGPGTRLTVT.